This T cell receptor (beta chain) was profiled in a study of T-cell memory formation after mild COVID-19. Findings and caveats of the study: Pre-infection memory held some responding clones, suggesting pre-existing cross-reactive T cells responded.

One entry per CDR3 protein, called by TCRdb with MiXCR from the 5' RACE reads. Of a few hundred thousand distinct CDR3 sequences in the sample, about 22% were seen once. This clonotype was detected only a few times. Antigen specificity is unknown. This TCR came from an adult woman who had mild COVID-19 (a few samples of this study predate the infection). Cell type and time point are not known. The sequenced sample consisted of PBMCs or a T cell subset sorted from them (not recorded which).

CDR3: CSARSSGQGIDTQYF. CDR3 DNA: TGCAGTGCTAGAAGCTCCGGGCAGGGGATAGATACGCAGTATTTT. J is TRBJ2-3 and V is TRBV20-1; TRBD1 is a possible D gene (6 bases). Germline CDR1 DFQATT, CDR2 SNEGSKA (reference sequence). The CDR3 totals 15 residues. With 2 bases removed from V and 5 bases from J, the gap between germline ends came to 17 bases.